A single sample gave rise to the 4 T cell receptor beta chains below, sequenced in a study of CD4 T cells in relation to SARS-CoV-2 and coronaviruses. No antigen has been identified for these receptors. Libraries were prepared by immunoSEQ multiplex PCR; TCRdb keeps only in-frame clonotypes and omits some of them. Seen here are 40,000 or so clones, roughly 85% observed once, and the top ten hold roughly 4.7%. Sequencing input: naive CD4+ T cells from PBMCs, cultured in vitro. As to subset: naive CD4+ T cells isolated by negative enrichment. The receptors shown here come from an adult with COVID-19.

J is TRBJ2-1 and V is TRBV7-8; 9 bases align to TRBD2. Germline-derived CDR1 and CDR2 are SGHVS and FQNEAQ. Germline trimming cut 2 bases from V and 8 bases from J; bases unmatched to any gene: 19. The CDR3 contains 19 residues. CDR3 sequence: CASSLRVFSGLAGMDEQFF. Here the CDR3 DNA reads TGTGCCAGCAGCTTAAGGGTTTTTTCCGGGCTAGCGGGAATGGATGAGCAGTTCTTC.

The gene calls are TRBV5-4 and TRBJ2-6, with 12 bases lining up with TRBD1. Germline V gene lookup returns CDR1 SGHNT and CDR2 YYREEE (reference sequence). The CDR3 has 20 residues. Unmatched junction bases numbered 14, after V lost 3 bases and J lost 4 bases. DNA for the CDR3: TGTGCCAGCAGCTCTTACACACCCGGGACAGGGGGCGACGGGGCCAACGTCCTGACTTTC. It specifies CASSSYTPGTGGDGANVLTF.

The chain recombines TRBV6-4 with TRBJ2-1; TRBD2 matches at 13 bases. The junction had 6 bases not matched to a gene; V was cut back by 5 bases and J by 8 bases. Per the germline V gene, CDR1 is MRHNA and CDR2 is SNTAGT. The CDR3 consists of 15 residues. The CDR3 nucleotides read TGTGCCAGCAGTCGGACTAGCGGGAGTAAAGATGAGCAGTTCTTC. It encodes CASSRTSGSKDEQFF.

The chain recombines TRBV6-6 with TRBJ2-7; TRBD2 matches 9 bases. Germline lookup yields CDR1 MNHNY and CDR2 SVGAGI (reference sequence). CDR3 length equals 15 residues. J lost 3 bases, V lost 5 bases, and 8 bases had no gene match. The CDR3 sequence: CASSAPTSGYYEQYF. CDR3 coding DNA: TGTGCCAGCAGTGCGCCGACTAGCGGATACTACGAGCAGTACTTC.